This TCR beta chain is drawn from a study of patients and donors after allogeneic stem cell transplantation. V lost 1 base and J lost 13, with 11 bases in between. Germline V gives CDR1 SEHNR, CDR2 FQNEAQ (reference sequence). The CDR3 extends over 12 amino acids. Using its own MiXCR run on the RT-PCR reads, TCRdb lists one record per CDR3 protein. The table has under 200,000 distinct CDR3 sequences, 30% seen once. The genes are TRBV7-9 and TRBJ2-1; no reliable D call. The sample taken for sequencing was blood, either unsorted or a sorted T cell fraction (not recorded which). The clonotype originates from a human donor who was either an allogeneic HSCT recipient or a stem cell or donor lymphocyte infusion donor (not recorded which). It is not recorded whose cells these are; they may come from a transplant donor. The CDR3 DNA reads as TGTGCCAGCAGCTTAGTAGGACCGATACAGTTCTTC. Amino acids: CASSLVGPIQFF.